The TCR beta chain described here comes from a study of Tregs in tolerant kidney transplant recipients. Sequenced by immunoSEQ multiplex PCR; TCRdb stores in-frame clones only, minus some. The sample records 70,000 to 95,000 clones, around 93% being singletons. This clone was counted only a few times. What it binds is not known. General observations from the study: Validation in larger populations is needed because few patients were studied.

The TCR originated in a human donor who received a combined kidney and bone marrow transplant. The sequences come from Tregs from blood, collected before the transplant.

CDR3 coding DNA: TGTGCCAGCCGAAGGGGAAATGAAAAACTGTTTTTT. Protein product: CASRRGNEKLFF. J is TRBJ1-4 and V is TRBV28, with D perhaps TRBD1 (5 bases). The CDR3 covers 12 residues. V dropped 8 bases and J dropped 5 bases, with 9 bases sitting between them. Per germline, CDR1 MDHEN and CDR2 SYDVKM.